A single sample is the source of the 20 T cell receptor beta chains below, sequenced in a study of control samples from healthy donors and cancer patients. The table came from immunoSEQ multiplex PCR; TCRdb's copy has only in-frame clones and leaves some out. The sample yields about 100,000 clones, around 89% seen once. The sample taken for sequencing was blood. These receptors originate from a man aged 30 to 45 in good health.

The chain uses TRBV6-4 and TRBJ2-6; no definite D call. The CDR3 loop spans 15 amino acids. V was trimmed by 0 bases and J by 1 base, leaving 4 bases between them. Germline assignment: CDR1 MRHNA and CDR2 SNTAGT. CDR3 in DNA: TGTGCCAGCAGTGACTCGACATCTGGGGCCAACGTCCTGACTTTC. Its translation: CASSDSTSGANVLTF.

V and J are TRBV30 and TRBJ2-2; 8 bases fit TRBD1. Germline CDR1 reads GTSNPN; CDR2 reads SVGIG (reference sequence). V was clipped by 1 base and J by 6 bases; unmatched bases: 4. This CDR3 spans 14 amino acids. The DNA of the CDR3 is TGTGCCTGGAGTGAGAACAGGGGGGCCGGGGAGCTGTTTTTT. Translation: CAWSENRGAGELFF.

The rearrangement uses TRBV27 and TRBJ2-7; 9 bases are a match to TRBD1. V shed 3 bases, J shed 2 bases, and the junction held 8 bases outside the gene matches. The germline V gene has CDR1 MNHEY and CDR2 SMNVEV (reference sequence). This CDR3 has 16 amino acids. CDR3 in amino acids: CASSFGSGQGTYEQYF. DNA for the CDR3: TGTGCCAGCAGTTTTGGAAGTGGACAGGGGACCTACGAGCAGTACTTC.

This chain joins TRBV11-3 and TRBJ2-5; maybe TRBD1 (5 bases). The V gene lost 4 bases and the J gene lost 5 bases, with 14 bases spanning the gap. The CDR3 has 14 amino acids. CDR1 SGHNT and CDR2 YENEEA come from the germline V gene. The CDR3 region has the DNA TGTGCCAGCAGCTCAGGGATCGGTCGGGAGACCCAGTACTTC. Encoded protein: CASSSGIGRETQYF.

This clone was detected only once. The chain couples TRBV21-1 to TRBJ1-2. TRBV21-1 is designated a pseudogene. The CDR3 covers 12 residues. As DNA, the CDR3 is TGTGCCAGCGGAAAGTGTGTCTATGGCTACACCTTC. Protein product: CASGKCVYGYTF.

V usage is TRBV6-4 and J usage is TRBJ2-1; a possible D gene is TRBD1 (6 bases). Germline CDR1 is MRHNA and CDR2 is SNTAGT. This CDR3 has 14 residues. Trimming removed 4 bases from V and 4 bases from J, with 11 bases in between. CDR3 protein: CASSAGASYNEQFF. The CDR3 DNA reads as TGTGCCAGCAGTGCAGGGGCGTCTTACAATGAGCAGTTCTTC.

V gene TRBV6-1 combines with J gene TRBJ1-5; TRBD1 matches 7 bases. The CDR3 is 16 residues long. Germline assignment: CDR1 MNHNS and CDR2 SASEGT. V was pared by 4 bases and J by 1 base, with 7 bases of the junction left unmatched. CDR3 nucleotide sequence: TGTGCCAGCAGTGTTACAGGGGCTTACAGCAATCAGCCCCAGCATTTT. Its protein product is CASSVTGAYSNQPQHF.

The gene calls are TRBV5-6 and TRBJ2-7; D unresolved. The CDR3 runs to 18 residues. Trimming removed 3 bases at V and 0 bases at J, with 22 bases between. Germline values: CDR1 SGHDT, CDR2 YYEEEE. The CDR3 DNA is TGTGCCAGCAGCTCTCTCAAGTCGACAATCTCCAGCTCCTACGAGCAGTACGTC. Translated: CASSSLKSTISSSYEQYV.

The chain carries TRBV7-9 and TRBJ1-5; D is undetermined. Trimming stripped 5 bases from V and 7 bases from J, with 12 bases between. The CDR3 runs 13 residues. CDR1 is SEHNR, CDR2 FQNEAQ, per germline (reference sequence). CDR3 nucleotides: TGTGCCAGCAGCCCGGAAGGGTCCCAGCCCCAGCATTTT. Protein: CASSPEGSQPQHF.

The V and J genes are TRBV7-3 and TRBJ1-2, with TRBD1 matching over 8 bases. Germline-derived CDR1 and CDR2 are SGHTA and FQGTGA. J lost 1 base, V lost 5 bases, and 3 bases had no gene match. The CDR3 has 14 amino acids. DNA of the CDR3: TGTGCCAGCAGCCCCACAGGGGGTAACTATGGCTACACCTTC. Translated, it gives CASSPTGGNYGYTF.

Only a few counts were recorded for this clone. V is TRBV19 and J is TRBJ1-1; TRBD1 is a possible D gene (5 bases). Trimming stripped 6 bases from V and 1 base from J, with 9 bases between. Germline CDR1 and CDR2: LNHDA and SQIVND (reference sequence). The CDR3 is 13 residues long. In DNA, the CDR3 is TGTGCCAGTAGGGGGCTGGGGAACACTGAAGCTTTCTTT. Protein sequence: CASRGLGNTEAFF.

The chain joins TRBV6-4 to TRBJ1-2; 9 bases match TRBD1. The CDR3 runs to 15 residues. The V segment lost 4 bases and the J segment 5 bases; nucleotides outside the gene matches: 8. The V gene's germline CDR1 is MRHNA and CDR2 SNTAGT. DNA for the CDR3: TGTGCCAGCAGTGTCGGGACAGGGCTGACTTATGGCTACACCTTC. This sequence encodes CASSVGTGLTYGYTF.

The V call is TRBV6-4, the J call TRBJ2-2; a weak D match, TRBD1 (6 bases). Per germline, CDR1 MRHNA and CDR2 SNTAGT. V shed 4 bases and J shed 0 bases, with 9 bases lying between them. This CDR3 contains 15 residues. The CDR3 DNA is TGTGCCAGCAGTGTTAACAGGGCGAACACCGGGGAGCTGTTTTTT. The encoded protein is CASSVNRANTGELFF.

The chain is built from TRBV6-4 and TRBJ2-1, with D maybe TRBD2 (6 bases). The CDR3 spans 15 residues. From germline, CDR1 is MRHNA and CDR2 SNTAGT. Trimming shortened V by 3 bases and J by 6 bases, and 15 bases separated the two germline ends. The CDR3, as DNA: TGTGCCAGCAGTGAGGGAGGCGGTAATCTCAATGAGCAGTTCTTC. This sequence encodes CASSEGGGNLNEQFF.

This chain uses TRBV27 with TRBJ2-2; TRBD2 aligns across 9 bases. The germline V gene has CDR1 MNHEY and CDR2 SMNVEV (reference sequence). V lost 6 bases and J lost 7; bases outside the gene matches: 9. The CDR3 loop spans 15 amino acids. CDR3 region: CASSPTSGIGGELFF. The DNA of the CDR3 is TGTGCCAGCAGCCCGACTAGCGGTATCGGCGGGGAGCTGTTTTTT.

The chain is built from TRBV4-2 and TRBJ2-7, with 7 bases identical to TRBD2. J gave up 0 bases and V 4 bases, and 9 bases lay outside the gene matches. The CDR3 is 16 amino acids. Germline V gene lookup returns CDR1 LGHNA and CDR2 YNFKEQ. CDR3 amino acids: CASSLDGGGSSYEQYF. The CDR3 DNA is TGTGCCAGCAGCCTAGACGGCGGCGGGAGCTCCTACGAGCAGTACTTC.

The chain's CDR3 is CASSDSRTGDYNEQFF. The CDR3 bases are TGTGCCAGCAGTGACTCTCGGACAGGGGATTACAATGAGCAGTTCTTC. This rearrangement joins TRBV6-4 to TRBJ2-1, with 9 bases fitting TRBD1. With V trimmed by 0 bases and J by 4 bases, 4 bases remained unmatched. This CDR3 spans 16 amino acids. The germline V gene encodes CDR1 MRHNA and CDR2 SNTAGT.

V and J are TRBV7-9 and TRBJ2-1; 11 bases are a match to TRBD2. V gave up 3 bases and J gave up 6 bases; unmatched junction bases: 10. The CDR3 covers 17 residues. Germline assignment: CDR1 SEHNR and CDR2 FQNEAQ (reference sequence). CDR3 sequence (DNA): TGTGCCAGCAGCTTTTCCTTAGCGGGGGGGCTAGGCAATGAGCAGTTCTTC. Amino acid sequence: CASSFSLAGGLGNEQFF.

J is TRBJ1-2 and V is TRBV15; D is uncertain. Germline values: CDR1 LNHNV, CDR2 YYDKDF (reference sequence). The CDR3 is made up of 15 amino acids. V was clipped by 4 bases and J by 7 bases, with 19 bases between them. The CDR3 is CATSNYALRLPGYTF. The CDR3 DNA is TGTGCCACCAGCAACTACGCTCTCAGGCTCCCTGGCTACACCTTC.

The CDR3 nucleotides are TGTGCCAGAATTCTACATCAGACAGGGTCTAATGAAAAACTGTTTTTT. Amino acids: CARILHQTGSNEKLFF. The chain carries TRBV5-3 and TRBJ1-4; 7 bases are shared with TRBD1. TRBV5-3 is flagged as an ORF with uncertain function. V lost 6 bases, J lost 3 bases, and 11 bases stayed unmatched. The CDR3 is made up of 16 amino acids.